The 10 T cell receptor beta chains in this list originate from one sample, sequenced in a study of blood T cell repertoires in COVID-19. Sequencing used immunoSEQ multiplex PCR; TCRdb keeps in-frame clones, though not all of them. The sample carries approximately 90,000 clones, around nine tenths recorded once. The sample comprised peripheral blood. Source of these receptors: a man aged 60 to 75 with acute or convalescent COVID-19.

CDR3 nucleotides: TGTGCCAGCAGCCACAGGGCCGGGGCCAACGTCCTGACTTTC. Protein sequence: CASSHRAGANVLTF. The chain joins TRBV3-1 (or the pseudogene TRBV3-2) to TRBJ2-6; a possible D gene is TRBD1 (5 bases). V lost 3 bases, J lost 4 bases, and 7 bases lay in between. Germline CDR1 is LGHDT and CDR2 is YNNKEL (reference sequence). This CDR3 has 14 amino acids.

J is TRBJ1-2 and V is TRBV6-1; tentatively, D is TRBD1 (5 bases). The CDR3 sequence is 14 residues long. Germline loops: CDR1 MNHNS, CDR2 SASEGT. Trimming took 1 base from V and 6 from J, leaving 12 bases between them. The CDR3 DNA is TGTGCCAGCAGTGAAGGTAACTGGGGCAATGGCTACACCTTC. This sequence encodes CASSEGNWGNGYTF.

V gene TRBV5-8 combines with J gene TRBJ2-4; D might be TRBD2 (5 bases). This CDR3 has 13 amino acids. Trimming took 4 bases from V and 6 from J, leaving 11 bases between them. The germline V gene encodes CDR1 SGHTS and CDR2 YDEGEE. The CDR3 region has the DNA TGTGCCAGCAGCGTCGGAGGAATAAACATTCAGTACTTC. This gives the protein CASSVGGINIQYF.

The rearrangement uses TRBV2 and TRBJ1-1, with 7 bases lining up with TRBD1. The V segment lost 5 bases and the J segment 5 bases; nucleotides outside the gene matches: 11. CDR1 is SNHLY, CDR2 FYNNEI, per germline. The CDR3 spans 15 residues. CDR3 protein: CASSPRQGRGTEAFF. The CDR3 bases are TGTGCCAGCAGTCCCCGACAGGGCAGGGGGACTGAAGCTTTCTTT.

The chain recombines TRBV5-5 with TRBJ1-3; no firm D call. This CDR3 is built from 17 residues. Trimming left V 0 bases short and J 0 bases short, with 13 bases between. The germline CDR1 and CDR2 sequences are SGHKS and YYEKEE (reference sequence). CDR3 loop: CASSLVWSESSGNTIYF. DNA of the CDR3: TGTGCCAGCAGCTTGGTTTGGTCAGAAAGCTCTGGAAACACCATATATTTT.

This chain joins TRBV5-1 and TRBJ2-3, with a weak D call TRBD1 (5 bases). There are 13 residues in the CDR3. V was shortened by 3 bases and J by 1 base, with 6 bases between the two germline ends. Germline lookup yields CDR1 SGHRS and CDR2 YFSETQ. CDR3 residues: CASSSQGTDTQYF. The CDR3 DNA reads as TGCGCCAGCAGCTCACAGGGCACAGATACGCAGTATTTT. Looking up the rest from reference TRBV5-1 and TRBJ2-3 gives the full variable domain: KAGVTQTPRYLIKTRGQQVTLSCSPISGHRSVSWYQQTPGQGLQFLFEYFSETQRNKGNFPGRFSGRQFSNSRSEMNVSTLELGDSALYLCASSSQGTDTQYFGPGTRLTVL.

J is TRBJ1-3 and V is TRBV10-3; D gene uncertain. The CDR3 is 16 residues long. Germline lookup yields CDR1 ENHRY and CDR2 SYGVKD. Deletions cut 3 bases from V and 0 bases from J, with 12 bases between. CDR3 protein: CAISDHWGDSGNTIYF. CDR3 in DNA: TGTGCCATCAGTGACCACTGGGGAGACTCTGGAAACACCATATATTTT.

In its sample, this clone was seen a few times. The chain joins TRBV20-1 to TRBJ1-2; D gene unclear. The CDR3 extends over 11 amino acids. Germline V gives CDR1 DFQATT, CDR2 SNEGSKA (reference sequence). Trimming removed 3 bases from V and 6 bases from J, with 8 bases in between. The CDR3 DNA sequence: TGCAGTGCTAGCCCCTCGGATGGCTACACCTTC. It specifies CSASPSDGYTF.

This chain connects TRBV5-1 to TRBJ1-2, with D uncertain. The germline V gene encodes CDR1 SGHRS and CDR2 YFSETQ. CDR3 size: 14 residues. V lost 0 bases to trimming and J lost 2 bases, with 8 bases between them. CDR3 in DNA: TGCGCCAGCAGCTTGGACAGCCACAACTATGGCTACACCTTC. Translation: CASSLDSHNYGYTF.

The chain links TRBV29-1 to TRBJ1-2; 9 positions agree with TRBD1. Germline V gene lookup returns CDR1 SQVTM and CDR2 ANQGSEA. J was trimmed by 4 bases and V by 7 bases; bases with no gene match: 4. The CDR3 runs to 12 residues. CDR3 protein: CSAQDRGYGYTF. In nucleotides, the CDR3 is TGCAGCGCCCAGGACAGGGGCTATGGCTACACCTTC.